This TCR beta chain derives from a study of response to subunit inactivated influenza vaccine. The CDR3 is 18 residues long. V lost 3 bases and J lost 2; bases outside the gene matches: 6. CDR1 and CDR2 from the germline V gene are LGHNA and YNFKEQ. TCRdb fed the RT-PCR reads into MiXCR, producing one record per CDR3 protein. The sample shows about 540,000 distinct CDR3 sequences, around 25% of them seen only once. The same data also contributed to another study, on T cells expressing NK-cell markers. As that study records: The TCR beta cDNA came from 5'RACE template switching with UMIs. Researchers got TCR beta repertoires out of sorted CD3+CD56+NKG2C+, CD3+CD56+NKG2C- and CD3+CD56-NKG2C+ T cells. Eight donors were sequenced, of whom seven were HCMV-seropositive, while the remaining one was HCMV-seronegative. The same clonotypes also predominated in the CD3+CD56-NKG2C+ fraction of a handful of donors.

The genes are TRBV4-2 and TRBJ2-3, with 15 bases fitting TRBD2. The source of this sequence is a man aged 50-59 years who received an inactivated influenza vaccine. The specimen was CD4+ T cells sorted from PBMCs, collected 12 days after vaccination. CDR3 region: CASSQLGTSGGFTDTQYF. CDR3 sequence (DNA): TGTGCCAGCAGCCAGCTCGGGACTAGCGGGGGGTTCACAGATACGCAGTATTTT.